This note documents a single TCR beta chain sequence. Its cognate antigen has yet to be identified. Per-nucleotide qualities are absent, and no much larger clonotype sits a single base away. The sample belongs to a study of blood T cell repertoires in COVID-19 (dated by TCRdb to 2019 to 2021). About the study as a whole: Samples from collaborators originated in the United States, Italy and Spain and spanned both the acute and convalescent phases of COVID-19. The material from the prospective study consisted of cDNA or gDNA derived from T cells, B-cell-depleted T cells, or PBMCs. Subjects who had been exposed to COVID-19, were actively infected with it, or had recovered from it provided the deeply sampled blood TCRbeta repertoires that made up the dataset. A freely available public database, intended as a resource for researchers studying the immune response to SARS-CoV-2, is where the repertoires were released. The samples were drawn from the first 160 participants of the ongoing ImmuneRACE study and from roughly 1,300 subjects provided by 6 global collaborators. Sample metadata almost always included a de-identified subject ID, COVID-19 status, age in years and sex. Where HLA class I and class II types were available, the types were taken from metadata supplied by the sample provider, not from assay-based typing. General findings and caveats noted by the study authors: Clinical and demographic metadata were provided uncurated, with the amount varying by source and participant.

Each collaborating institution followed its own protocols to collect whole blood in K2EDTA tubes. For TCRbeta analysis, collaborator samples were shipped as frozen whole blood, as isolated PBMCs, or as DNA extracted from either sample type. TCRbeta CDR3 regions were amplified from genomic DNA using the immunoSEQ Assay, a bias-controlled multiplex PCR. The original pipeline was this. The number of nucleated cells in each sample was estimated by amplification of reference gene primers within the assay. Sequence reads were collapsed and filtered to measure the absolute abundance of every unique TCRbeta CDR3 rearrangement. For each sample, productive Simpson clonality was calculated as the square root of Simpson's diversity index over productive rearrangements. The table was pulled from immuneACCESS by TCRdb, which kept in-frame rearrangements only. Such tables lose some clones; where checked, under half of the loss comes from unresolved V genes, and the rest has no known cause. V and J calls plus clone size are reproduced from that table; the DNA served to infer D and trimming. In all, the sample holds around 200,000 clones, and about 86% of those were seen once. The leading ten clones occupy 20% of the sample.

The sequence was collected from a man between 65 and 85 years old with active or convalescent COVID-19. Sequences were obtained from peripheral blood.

CDR3 region: CASGQGISNEQFF. The DNA sequence reads TGTGCCAGCGGACAGGGAATTTCCAATGAGCAGTTCTTC. The V and J segments used are TRBV28 and TRBJ2-1; 8 central bases correspond to TRBD1. Taken from the germline V gene, the CDR1 and CDR2 loops are MDHEN and SYDVKM. Reading from cysteine to phenylalanine, the CDR3 counts 13 amino acids. Of all the DNA, just the CDR3 is kept, 39 bases in frame from base 1. Here V drops 8 bases and J drops 6 bases, and the junction holds 6 bases not matched to any gene.